One sample yielded the 27 T cell receptor beta chains listed below, sequenced in a study of shared clonotypes between healthy human individuals. TCRdb's table, derived via immunoSEQ multiplex PCR, lists solely in-frame clones and lacks some. The table shows around 300,000 clones, with 80% to 90% occurring only once. The sequencing sample was made of memory CD8+ T cells sorted from blood. Subset here: CD45RO+ cells pooled with CCR7-negative TemRA cells. These TCRs come from a man between 18 and 35 years old in good health.

CDR3 amino acids: CASQAGGHTGELFF. As DNA, the CDR3 is TGTGCCAGCCAAGCGGGAGGGCACACCGGGGAGCTGTTTTTT. The rearrangement uses TRBV25-1 and TRBJ2-2, with 10 bases lining up with TRBD2. Germline values: CDR1 MGHDK, CDR2 SYGVNS. This CDR3 has 14 residues. Germline trimming cut 8 bases from V and 3 bases from J; bases unmatched to any gene: 3.

The DNA for the CDR3 is TGTGCCAGCAGTGAGCCGAACAGGGGAAGCCCTGAAGCTTTCTTT. This codes for CASSEPNRGSPEAFF. The V call is TRBV27, the J call TRBJ1-1; 7 bases are a match to TRBD1. The ends lost 5 bases at V and 6 bases at J; junction bases unmatched: 12. CDR1 is MNHEY and CDR2 is SMNVEV in the germline V gene (reference sequence). This CDR3 has 15 residues.

The chain is built from TRBV2 and TRBJ2-5; D call uncertain. Looked up from germline, CDR1 is SNHLY and CDR2 is FYNNEI. The CDR3 has 12 residues. V lost 11 bases and J lost 1, with 11 bases in between. This CDR3 is CAYAGVQETQYF. The DNA of the CDR3 is TGTGCCTACGCTGGGGTCCAAGAGACCCAGTACTTC.

The rearrangement links TRBV10-2 to TRBJ2-1, with D possibly matching TRBD1 (6 bases). The germline V gene has CDR1 WSHSY and CDR2 SAAADI. The CDR3 runs 16 residues. V dropped 5 bases and J dropped 6 bases, with 20 bases sitting between them. This CDR3 reads CASSSTSGHRGNEQFF. CDR3 coding DNA: TGCGCCAGCAGTAGTACGTCGGGACACCGGGGCAATGAGCAGTTCTTC.

V and J are TRBV27 and TRBJ2-7, with 8 positions matching TRBD1. V lost 4 bases and J lost 6; bases outside the gene matches: 8. This CDR3 has 14 amino acids. From germline, CDR1 is MNHEY and CDR2 SMNVEV (reference sequence). CDR3 sequence (DNA): TGTGCCAGCAGTTACCGGACAGGGAATCGCGAGCAGTACTTC. This encodes CASSYRTGNREQYF.

The V call is TRBV28, the J call TRBJ2-3; TRBD1 matches 10 bases. The CDR3 runs to 18 residues. V shed 6 bases, J shed 4 bases, and the junction held 16 bases outside the gene matches. Germline assignment: CDR1 MDHEN and CDR2 SYDVKM. The DNA of the CDR3 is TGTGCCAGCAGCTCGACAGGGGGCGCGGGCCCTCTTTCAGATACGCAGTATTTT. Its protein is CASSSTGGAGPLSDTQYF.

The CDR3, as DNA: TGTGCCAGCAGTTCCCAACCGGGGTGGGGGTTTACAGATACGCAGTATTTT. This translates into CASSSQPGWGFTDTQYF. The chain couples TRBV27 to TRBJ2-3; D is perhaps TRBD1 or TRBD2 (5 bases each). This CDR3 contains 17 residues. V gave up 4 bases and J gave up 3 bases, with 20 bases separating them. Looked up from germline, CDR1 is MNHEY and CDR2 is SMNVEV (reference sequence).

This clone appeared a single time. The rearrangement joins TRBV5-1 to TRBJ2-7; D is ambiguous. The V and J ends lost 0 bases and 3 bases respectively, with 10 bases between them. The germline V gene encodes CDR1 SGHRS and CDR2 YFSETQ. CDR3 length equals 14 residues. The CDR3: CASSLEGTYYEQYF. DNA for the CDR3: TGCGCCAGCAGCTTGGAGGGAACCTACTACGAGCAGTACTTC.

Concerning this clone itself: Within the sample, other DNA sequences also encode this same CDR3. The V and J genes are TRBV27 and TRBJ1-2; D remains ambiguous. Trimming removed 0 bases from V and 1 base from J, with 6 bases in between. CDR1 MNHEY and CDR2 SMNVEV come from the germline V gene (reference sequence). This CDR3 comprises 14 residues. This chain's CDR3 is CASSLSRSNYGYTF. The CDR3 coding sequence is TGTGCCAGCAGTTTATCCCGGAGTAACTATGGCTACACCTTC.

About this clone: The junction departs from the called germline gene at one end, perhaps through a read error. This chain uses TRBV11-2 with TRBJ2-3; 11 bases map to TRBD2. There are 15 residues in the CDR3. Germline loops: CDR1 SGHAT, CDR2 FQNNGV. CDR3: CASRLAGGPPDTQYF. The CDR3 nucleotides are TGTGCCAGCAGGTTAGCGGGGGGGCCCCCAGATACGCAGTATTTT.

The chain uses TRBV28 and TRBJ1-1, with 8 bases lining up with TRBD1. J was trimmed by 7 bases and V by 5 bases; bases with no gene match: 15. Germline V gene lookup returns CDR1 MDHEN and CDR2 SYDVKM. The CDR3 totals 16 residues. The CDR3 here is CASSQLTLSGTGEAFF. CDR3 nucleotide sequence: TGTGCCAGCAGTCAACTAACACTTTCCGGGACAGGTGAAGCTTTCTTT. Looking up the rest from reference TRBV28 and TRBJ1-1 gives the full variable domain: DVKVTQSSRYLVKRTGEKVFLECVQDMDHENMFWYRQDPGLGLRLIYFSYDVKMKEKGDIPEGYSVSREKKERFSLILESASTNQTSMYLCASSQLTLSGTGEAFFGQGTRLTVV.

This clone was detected only a few times. The chain uses TRBV28 and TRBJ2-7; 10 bases agree with TRBD1. V gave up 6 bases and J gave up 2 bases; unmatched junction bases: 7. In germline, CDR1 is MDHEN, CDR2 SYDVKM. The CDR3 sequence is 15 residues long. This CDR3 reads CASSPTTGGAYEQYF. The CDR3 DNA follows: TGTGCCAGCAGCCCAACGACAGGGGGCGCCTACGAGCAGTACTTC.

The genes are TRBV7-9 and TRBJ2-7, with 16 bases lining up with TRBD2. The V gene end was trimmed by 4 bases and the J gene end by 5 bases; junction bases not matched to a gene: 8. The CDR3 length is 17 residues. CDR1 is SEHNR, CDR2 FQNEAQ, per germline (reference sequence). The CDR3 sequence is CASSSGTSGRAQDEQYF. CDR3 nucleotide sequence: TGTGCCAGCAGCTCCGGGACTAGCGGGAGGGCCCAAGACGAGCAGTACTTC.

The V gene is TRBV6-1, the J gene TRBJ2-7; 14 positions agree with TRBD2. The J segment lost 4 bases and the V segment lost 6 bases, leaving 2 bases of the junction unmatched. Germline values: CDR1 MNHNS, CDR2 SASEGT. This CDR3 has 14 amino acids. This CDR3 reads CASSGTSGGYEQYF. As DNA, the CDR3 is TGTGCCAGCAGCGGGACTAGCGGGGGTTACGAGCAGTACTTC.

The V and J genes are TRBV7-9 and TRBJ1-5, with 7 bases aligning to TRBD1. Per the germline V gene, CDR1 is SEHNR and CDR2 is FQNEAQ (reference sequence). Trimming took 4 bases from V and 5 from J; bases not matched to a gene: 5. CDR3 size: 14 residues. CDR3 DNA sequence: TGTGCCAGCAGCTCGACAGGGACGGATCAGCCCCAGCATTTT. It yields the protein CASSSTGTDQPQHF.

V is TRBV7-9 and J is TRBJ2-7; 12 positions agree with TRBD2. The CDR3 has 16 amino acids. The germline V gene encodes CDR1 SEHNR and CDR2 FQNEAQ (reference sequence). J lost 0 bases, V lost 4 bases, and 4 bases had no gene match. DNA of the CDR3: TGTGCCAGCAGCTCAGGACTAGCGGGGAGCTCCTACGAGCAGTACTTC. Translating gives CASSSGLAGSSYEQYF.

The genes are TRBV6-5 and TRBJ2-2; D remains unclear. The germline V gene encodes CDR1 MNHEY and CDR2 SVGAGI. The CDR3 runs 12 residues. Trimming stripped 6 bases from V and 4 bases from J, with 6 bases between. CDR3 in amino acids: CASSWSTGELFF. The CDR3 DNA sequence: TGTGCCAGCAGCTGGAGCACCGGGGAGCTGTTTTTT.

The chain joins TRBV7-9 to TRBJ2-1, with a possible D match to TRBD2 (6 bases). The V end lost 0 bases, the J end lost 0 bases, and 9 bases lay between the germline ends. CDR3 length: 16 residues. The V gene's germline CDR1 is SEHNR and CDR2 FQNEAQ (reference sequence). The CDR3 region is CASSLAGGTSYNEQFF. The CDR3 DNA reads as TGTGCCAGCAGCTTAGCGGGCGGGACCTCCTACAATGAGCAGTTCTTC. The full variable domain, with the rest looked up from reference TRBV7-9 and TRBJ2-1, is DTGVSQNPRHKITKRGQNVTFRCDPISEHNRLYWYRQTLGQGPEFLTYFQNEAQLEKSRLLSDRFSAERPKGSFSTLEIQRTEQGDSAMYLCASSLAGGTSYNEQFFGPGTRLTVL.

Details on this clone: The same CDR3 also results from other DNA sequences found in this sample. The chain is built from TRBV28 and TRBJ2-2; no clear D gene. Germline V gene lookup returns CDR1 MDHEN and CDR2 SYDVKM. The CDR3 extends over 12 amino acids. V was clipped by 3 bases and J by 4 bases, with 3 bases between them. CDR3 DNA sequence: TGTGCCAGCAGTTTCTTCACCGGGGAGCTGTTTTTT. Amino acid sequence: CASSFFTGELFF.

J is TRBJ1-6 and V is TRBV19; D remains unclear. The CDR3 covers 14 residues. Germline loops: CDR1 LNHDA, CDR2 SQIVND (reference sequence). Trimming took 8 bases from V and 8 from J, leaving 16 bases between them. The CDR3 protein is CASGFREFDSPLHF. The CDR3 DNA is TGTGCCAGTGGTTTCCGGGAGTTTGATTCACCCCTCCACTTT.

The rearrangement uses TRBV4-3 and TRBJ2-7, with TRBD2 matching over 7 bases. The CDR3 loop spans 15 amino acids. Germline V lookup: CDR1 LGHNA, CDR2 YSLEER. J lost 0 bases, V lost 0 bases, and 2 bases had no gene match. CDR3 nucleotide sequence: TGCGCCAGCAGCCAAGAGCGGGAGAGCTCCTACGAGCAGTACTTC. As protein: CASSQERESSYEQYF.

V usage is TRBV19 and J usage is TRBJ1-1, with D possibly matching TRBD1 (5 bases). Germline CDR1 reads LNHDA; CDR2 reads SQIVND (reference sequence). This CDR3 has 16 amino acids. V dropped 3 bases and J dropped 11 bases, with 25 bases sitting between them. CDR3 in amino acids: CASSIGIGARQGCAFF. CDR3 bases: TGTGCCAGTAGTATCGGAATTGGAGCTCGCCAGGGCTGCGCTTTCTTT.

The chain joins TRBV4-1 to TRBJ2-1, with 8 bases matching TRBD2. The CDR3 loop spans 13 amino acids. V dropped 6 bases and J dropped 4; count of bases not matched to a gene: 2. CDR1 and CDR2 (germline): MGHRA, YSYEKL. In nucleotides, the CDR3 is TGCGCCAGCAGGGCGGGAGGATACAATGAGCAGTTCTTC. This encodes CASRAGGYNEQFF.

The CDR3 spells CASSLGAGQGAWGNQPQHF. In DNA form, the CDR3 reads TGTGCCAGCAGCTTAGGGGCGGGACAGGGGGCTTGGGGCAATCAGCCCCAGCATTTT. The chain carries TRBV11-2 and TRBJ1-5, with 12 nucleotides matching TRBD1. Per the germline V gene, CDR1 is SGHAT and CDR2 is FQNNGV. This CDR3 has 19 residues. V dropped 1 base and J dropped 2; count of bases not matched to a gene: 9.

The rearrangement links TRBV28 to TRBJ1-4; perhaps TRBD1 as D (5 bases). Germline V CDR1 and CDR2: MDHEN, SYDVKM. This CDR3 has 16 residues. V dropped 2 bases and J dropped 8 bases, with 18 bases sitting between them. In nucleotides, the CDR3 is TGTGCCAGCAGTTTAGAGATGGGGGAAATGGAGGAAAAACTGTTTTTT. Amino acid sequence: CASSLEMGEMEEKLFF.

This sequence joins TRBV9 and TRBJ2-6; TRBD1 aligns across 7 bases. Germline CDR1 SGDLS, CDR2 YYNGEE. V lost 4 bases to trimming and J lost 0 bases; unmatched junction nucleotides: 10. This CDR3 has 18 residues. CDR3 sequence reads: CASSWTGTAFSGANVLTF. The CDR3 DNA is TGTGCCAGCAGCTGGACCGGGACAGCTTTCTCTGGGGCCAACGTCCTGACTTTC.

This rearrangement joins TRBV10-3 to TRBJ2-7; 11 bases line up with TRBD1. CDR1 is ENHRY and CDR2 is SYGVKD in the germline V gene. V was pared by 0 bases and J by 4 bases, with 5 bases of the junction left unmatched. The CDR3 extends over 16 amino acids. The CDR3 nucleotides are TGTGCCATCAGTGAGTCAGTGGACAGGGGGCGGTACGAGCAGTACTTC. Its protein is CAISESVDRGRYEQYF.